This T cell receptor beta chain was recorded in a study of blood T cells in healthy people across ages. PCR was performed a second time for about 6 to 11 cycles using a sample-barcoded 5' primer and a J-beta primer mix. A single record per CDR3 protein comes from TCRdb applying MiXCR to the 5' RACE reads. Of 1.5 million to 2 million distinct CDR3 sequences in the sample, more than 35% were seen once. Peripheral blood from each donor was collected in a volume of approximately 9.5 milliliters. Findings of the study overall: Compared with aged donors, long-lived donors showed fewer expanded clones, suggesting selection. Unsorted PBMC input precluded a conclusive naive versus antigen-experienced comparison.

As to this clonotype: Its specificity is unknown.

This clonotype was obtained from a human donor in good health. Material: blood.

CDR3: CASSPRAGLGPGANVLTF. The CDR3 region has the DNA TGTGCCAGCAGCCCTAGAGCGGGATTGGGCCCTGGGGCCAACGTCCTGACTTTC. The chain joins TRBV3-1 to TRBJ2-6, with 7 bases identical to TRBD2. The CDR3 totals 18 residues. J lost 2 bases, V lost 4 bases, and 11 bases had no gene match. Germline V lookup: CDR1 LGHDT, CDR2 YNNKEL (reference sequence).